The rows below give T cell receptor beta chains drawn from one sample of a study of OX40 agonist ivuxolimab in advanced cancers. Repertoires were generated with immunoSEQ multiplex PCR, while TCRdb's copy carries only in-frame clones and drops some. The profile shows under 110,000 clones, less than 95% of them singletons. Specimen: CD4+ or CD8+ T cells sorted from blood, collected in a trial of the OX40 agonist ivuxolimab. These receptors were collected from an adult with an advanced solid tumor such as melanoma, head and neck, liver or kidney cancer. Each CDR3 is given with its conserved first and last residue. Each record gives: D gene, V gene, clone size, J gene, CDR3 DNA, CDR3 protein. The D gene is left open where the match is weak. Only some rows state a clone size, as once, few, many or a class for expanded clones.

TRBD1	TRBV7-2	NA	TRBJ2-3	TGTGCCAGCAGCTTAGTTGGACAGGGTACAGATACGCAGTATTTT	CASSLVGQGTDTQYF
NA	TRBV7-2	NA	TRBJ2-3	TGTGCCAGCAGCTGGGGTCGCACAGATACGCAGTATTTT	CASSWGRTDTQYF
NA	TRBV4-3	NA	TRBJ2-3	TGCGCCAGCAGCCAAGGGAGACCCGCAGATACGCAGTATTTT	CASSQGRPADTQYF
NA	TRBV7-9	few	TRBJ1-4	TGTGCCAGCAGCTTAGTGGGAGACAGGACTAATGAAAAACTGTTTTTT	CASSLVGDRTNEKLFF
NA	TRBV7-2	NA	TRBJ2-4	TGTGCCAGCAGCTTAATGAACATTCAGTACTTC	CASSLMNIQYF
NA	TRBV10-3	NA	TRBJ1-3	TGTGCCATCAGTGAGTCAGGGACGGCAAACACCATATATTTT	CAISESGTANTIYF
NA	TRBV11-2	once	TRBJ2-7	TGTGCCAGCAGCTTAGCCGTGGGTTACGAGCAGTACTTC	CASSLAVGYEQYF
NA	TRBV18	NA	TRBJ1-1	TGTGCCAGCTCACCCCCGGGGGGGCTGAGCACTGAAGCTTTCTTT	CASSPPGGLSTEAFF
TRBD1	TRBV30	NA	TRBJ1-3	TGTGCCTGGAGTGGTACAGGGGGGATTGGAAACACCATATATTTT	CAWSGTGGIGNTIYF
TRBD1	TRBV28	NA	TRBJ1-2	TGTGCCAGCGGGCCTGGCCTCCTTGGGACAGGGGTTGGCTACACCTTC	CASGPGLLGTGVGYTF
NA	TRBV18	NA	TRBJ2-5	TGTGCCAGCTCACCAAACCCTACGGAGACCCAGTACTTC	CASSPNPTETQYF
NA	TRBV6-1	NA	TRBJ2-1	TGTGCCAGCAGTTCCTTGGGCACCAATGAGCAGTTCTTC	CASSSLGTNEQFF
NA	TRBV9	NA	TRBJ2-3	TGTGCCAGCAGCCTAGGTCCTAGCACAGATACGCAGTATTTT	CASSLGPSTDTQYF
NA	TRBV10-1	NA	TRBJ2-7	TGCGCCAGCAGTCCCGAAGGGGTTGGCAACTCCTACGAGCAGTACTTC	CASSPEGVGNSYEQYF
NA	TRBV10-3	NA	TRBJ2-2	TGTGCCATCAGTGAACAGGGAGGAAGGACCGGGGAGCTGTTTTTT	CAISEQGGRTGELFF
NA	TRBV30	NA	TRBJ1-4	TGTGCCTGGAAAGGGCGGGCGGCTAATGAAAAACTGTTTTTT	CAWKGRAANEKLFF
NA	TRBV5-5	NA	TRBJ2-7	TGTGCCAGCAGCTTGGTACCCCCTAGCGACGAGCAGTACTTC	CASSLVPPSDEQYF
TRBD1	TRBV5-1	NA	TRBJ1-6	TGCGCCAGCAGCACCACAACGGGACAGTCCTATAATTCACCCCTCCACTTT	CASSTTTGQSYNSPLHF
TRBD1	TRBV27	NA	TRBJ2-5	TGTGCCAGCAGTTCCTACAGGGGCGGCGAGACCCAGTACTTC	CASSSYRGGETQYF
NA	TRBV28	NA	TRBJ2-5	TGTGCCAGCAGTTTAGCTGGAAAGGAGACCCAGTACTTC	CASSLAGKETQYF
NA	TRBV2	NA	TRBJ1-2	TGTGCCAGCAGTGATCCGGACACTGGCTACACCTTC	CASSDPDTGYTF
NA	TRBV15	NA	TRBJ2-2	TGTGCCACCAGCAGAGATCAAAGGGTGGGCACCGGGGAGCTGTTTTTT	CATSRDQRVGTGELFF
NA	TRBV4-1	NA	TRBJ1-6	TGCGCCAGCAGCCAAGAGCCAGGGCTTTCCTATAATTCACCCCTCCACTTT	CASSQEPGLSYNSPLHF
TRBD2	TRBV7-2	NA	TRBJ2-1	TGTGCCAGCAGCTTTGGCGGGGGGGCCTCCAATGAGCAGTTCTTC	CASSFGGGASNEQFF
TRBD2	TRBV7-9	NA	TRBJ2-1	TGTGCCAGCAGCTTATGGCGCGGGGGGAAGGACAATGAGCAGTTCTTC	CASSLWRGGKDNEQFF
TRBD1	TRBV11-2	NA	TRBJ2-2	TGTGCCAGCAGCTCTTTTCCGGGACAGGGCCCTCATGGCACCGGGGAGCTGTTTTTT	CASSSFPGQGPHGTGELFF
NA	TRBV18	NA	TRBJ1-6	TGTGCCAGCTCACCGGGGAAAGGGAATTCACCCCTCCACTTT	CASSPGKGNSPLHF
TRBD1	TRBV28	NA	TRBJ2-5	TGTGCCAGCAGTTTATTGGACAGGGGAAAGACCCAGTACTTC	CASSLLDRGKTQYF
NA	TRBV4-2	few	TRBJ2-7	TGTGCCAGCAGCCAAGGCCAGGTGTCCTACGAGCAGTACTTC	CASSQGQVSYEQYF
NA	TRBV7-8	NA	TRBJ1-1	TGTGCCAGCAGCCCCCGCAGGGTATTTATGAACACTGAAGCTTTCTTT	CASSPRRVFMNTEAFF
TRBD1	TRBV7-8	few	TRBJ2-1	TGTGCCAGCAGCTACCGGGACAGATACAATGAGCAGTTCTTC	CASSYRDRYNEQFF
NA	TRBV18	once	TRBJ2-4	TGTGCCAGCTCACCGGAAGCCAAAAACATTCAGTACTTC	CASSPEAKNIQYF
NA	TRBV7-2	NA	TRBJ2-3	TGTGCCAGCAGCAGGGGATTTAGCACAGATACGCAGTATTTT	CASSRGFSTDTQYF
NA	TRBV5-1	NA	TRBJ2-5	TGCGCCAGCAGCTTGACCCAAGAGACCCAGTACTTC	CASSLTQETQYF
NA	TRBV21-1	NA	TRBJ2-4	TGTGCCAGCAGCAAAGAAAGGAAGCTAGCCAAAAACATTCAGTACTTC	CASSKERKLAKNIQYF
NA	TRBV11-2	NA	TRBJ2-7	TGTGCCAGCAGCTCGGGGATCGAGCAGTACTTC	CASSSGIEQYF